The clone carrying this T cell receptor (beta chain) was recorded only once. The germline V and J ends were trimmed by 5 bases and 0 bases, with 8 bases remaining between them. CDR1 is SNHLY, CDR2 FYNNEI, per germline. The length of the CDR3 is 13 residues. This entry is derived from a study of identifying expanded T cells in peripheral blood. TCRdb's copy holds only in-frame clones and misses some; the assay was immunoSEQ multiplex PCR. Of about 91,000 clones in the sample, more than 70% are singletons; the top ten hold about 3.9%. This TCR derives from a person between 18 and 75 years old in good health. The specimen was blood. This rearrangement joins TRBV2 to TRBJ2-7; a possible D gene is TRBD1 (5 bases). Here the CDR3 DNA reads TGTGCCAGCAGTAGACAGTTCTCCTACGAGCAGTACTTC. Its protein product is CASSRQFSYEQYF. Complete variable domain (other parts from reference TRBV2 and TRBJ2-7): EPEVTQTPSHQVTQMGQEVILRCVPISNHLYFYWYRQILGQKVEFLVSFYNNEISEKSEIFDDQFSVERPDGSNFTLKIRSTKLEDSAMYFCASSRQFSYEQYFGPGTRLTVT.